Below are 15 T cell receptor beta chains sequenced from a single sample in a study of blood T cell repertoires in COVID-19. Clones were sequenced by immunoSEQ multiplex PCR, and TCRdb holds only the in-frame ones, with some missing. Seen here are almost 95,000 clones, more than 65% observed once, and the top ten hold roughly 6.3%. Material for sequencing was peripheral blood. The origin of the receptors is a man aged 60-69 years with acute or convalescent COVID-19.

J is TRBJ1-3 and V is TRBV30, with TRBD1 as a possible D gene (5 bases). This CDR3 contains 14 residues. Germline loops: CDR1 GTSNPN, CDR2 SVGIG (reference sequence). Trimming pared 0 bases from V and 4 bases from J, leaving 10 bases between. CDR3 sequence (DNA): TGTGCCTGGAGTGTGGGCAGGGTGGGAAACACCATATATTTT. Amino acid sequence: CAWSVGRVGNTIYF.

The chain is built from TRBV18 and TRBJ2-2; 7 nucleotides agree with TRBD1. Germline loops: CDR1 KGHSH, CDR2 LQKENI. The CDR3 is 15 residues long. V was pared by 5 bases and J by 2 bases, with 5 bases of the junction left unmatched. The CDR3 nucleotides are TGTGCCAGCTCATCCGGGACAGCAAACACCGGGGAGCTGTTTTTT. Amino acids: CASSSGTANTGELFF.

CDR3 residues: CASSRVTTNYGYTF. Here the CDR3 DNA reads TGTGCCAGTAGTAGAGTGACAACCAACTATGGCTACACCTTC. The chain couples TRBV19 to TRBJ1-2; D remains unclear. V was pared by 4 bases and J by 2 bases, with 11 bases between. Looked up from germline, CDR1 is LNHDA and CDR2 is SQIVND (reference sequence). The CDR3 sequence is 14 residues long.

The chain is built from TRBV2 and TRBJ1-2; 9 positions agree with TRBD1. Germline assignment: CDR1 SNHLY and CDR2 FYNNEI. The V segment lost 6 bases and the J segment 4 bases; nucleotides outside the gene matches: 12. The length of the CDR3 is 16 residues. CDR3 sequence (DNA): TGTGCCAGCAGAAACAACGTAGACAGGGGGGCCTATGGCTACACCTTC. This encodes CASRNNVDRGAYGYTF.

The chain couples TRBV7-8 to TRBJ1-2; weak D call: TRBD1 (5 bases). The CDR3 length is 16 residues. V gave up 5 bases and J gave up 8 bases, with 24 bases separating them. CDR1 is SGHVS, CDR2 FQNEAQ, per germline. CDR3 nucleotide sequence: TGTGCCAGCAGCCCTACCTCTGGGCCAGGGAAGGAGGGCTACACCTTC. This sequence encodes CASSPTSGPGKEGYTF.

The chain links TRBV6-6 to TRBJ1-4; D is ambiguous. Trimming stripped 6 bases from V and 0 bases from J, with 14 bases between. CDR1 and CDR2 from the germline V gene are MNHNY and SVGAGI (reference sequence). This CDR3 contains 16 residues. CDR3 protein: CASRGAHEATNEKLFF. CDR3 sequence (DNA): TGTGCCAGCAGGGGAGCCCATGAGGCAACTAATGAAAAACTGTTTTTT.

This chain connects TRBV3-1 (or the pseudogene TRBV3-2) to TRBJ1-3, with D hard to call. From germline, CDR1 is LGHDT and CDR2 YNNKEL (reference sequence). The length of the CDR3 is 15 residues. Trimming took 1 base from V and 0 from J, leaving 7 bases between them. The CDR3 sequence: CASSQASGSGNTIYF. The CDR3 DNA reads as TGTGCCAGCAGCCAAGCTTCGGGCTCTGGAAACACCATATATTTT.

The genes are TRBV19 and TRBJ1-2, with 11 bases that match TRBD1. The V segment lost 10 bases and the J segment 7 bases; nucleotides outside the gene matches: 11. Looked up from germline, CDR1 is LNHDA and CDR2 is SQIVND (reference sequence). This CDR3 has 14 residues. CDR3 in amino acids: CATHTDRGLSGYTF. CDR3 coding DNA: TGTGCCACTCACACGGACAGGGGGCTAAGTGGCTACACCTTC.

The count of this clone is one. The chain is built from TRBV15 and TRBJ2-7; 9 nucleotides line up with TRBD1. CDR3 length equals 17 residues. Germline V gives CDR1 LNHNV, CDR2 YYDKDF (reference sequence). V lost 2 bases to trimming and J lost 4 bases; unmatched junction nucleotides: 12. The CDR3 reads CATSRKLSQGARYEQYF. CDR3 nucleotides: TGTGCCACCAGCAGAAAACTATCACAGGGGGCGAGGTACGAGCAGTACTTC.

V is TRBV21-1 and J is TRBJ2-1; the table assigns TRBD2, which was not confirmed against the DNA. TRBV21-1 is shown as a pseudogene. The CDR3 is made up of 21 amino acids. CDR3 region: CASSKRWAGHNRKVSYNEQFF. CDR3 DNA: TGTGCCAGCAGCAAACGTTGGGCGGGCCATAATCGGAAAGTCTCCTACAATGAGCAGTTCTTC.

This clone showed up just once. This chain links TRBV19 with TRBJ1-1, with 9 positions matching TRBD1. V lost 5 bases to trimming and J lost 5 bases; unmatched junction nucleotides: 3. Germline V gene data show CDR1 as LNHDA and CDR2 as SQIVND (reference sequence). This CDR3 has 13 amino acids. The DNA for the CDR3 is TGTGCCAGTAGTCCGGACAGGGGAACTGAAGCTTTCTTT. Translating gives CASSPDRGTEAFF.

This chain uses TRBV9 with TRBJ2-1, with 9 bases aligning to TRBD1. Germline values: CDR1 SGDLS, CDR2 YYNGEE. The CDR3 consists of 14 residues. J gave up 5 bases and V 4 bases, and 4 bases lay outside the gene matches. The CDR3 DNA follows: TGTGCCAGCAGCCCGAGGACAGGGGACAATGAGCAGTTCTTC. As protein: CASSPRTGDNEQFF.

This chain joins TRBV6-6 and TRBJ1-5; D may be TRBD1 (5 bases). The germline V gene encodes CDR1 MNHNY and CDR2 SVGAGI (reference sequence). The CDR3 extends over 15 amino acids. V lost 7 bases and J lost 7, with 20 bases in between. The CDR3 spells CASTSTTGSRQPQHF. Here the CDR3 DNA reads TGTGCCAGCACCTCAACAACAGGTTCTAGGCAGCCCCAGCATTTT.

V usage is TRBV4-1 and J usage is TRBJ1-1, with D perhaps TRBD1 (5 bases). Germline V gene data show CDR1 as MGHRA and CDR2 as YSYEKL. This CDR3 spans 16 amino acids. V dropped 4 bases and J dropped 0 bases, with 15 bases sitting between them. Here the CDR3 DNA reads TGCGCCAGCAGCCCTCTGACAGCTTATTTGAACACTGAAGCTTTCTTT. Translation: CASSPLTAYLNTEAFF.

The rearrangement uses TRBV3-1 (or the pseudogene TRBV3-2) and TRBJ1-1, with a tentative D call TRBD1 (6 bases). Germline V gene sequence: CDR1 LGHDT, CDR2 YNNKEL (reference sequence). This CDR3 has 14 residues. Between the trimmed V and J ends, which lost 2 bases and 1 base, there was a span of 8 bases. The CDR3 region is CASSQRGQNTEAFF. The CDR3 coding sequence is TGTGCCAGCAGCCAACGGGGACAGAACACTGAAGCTTTCTTT.